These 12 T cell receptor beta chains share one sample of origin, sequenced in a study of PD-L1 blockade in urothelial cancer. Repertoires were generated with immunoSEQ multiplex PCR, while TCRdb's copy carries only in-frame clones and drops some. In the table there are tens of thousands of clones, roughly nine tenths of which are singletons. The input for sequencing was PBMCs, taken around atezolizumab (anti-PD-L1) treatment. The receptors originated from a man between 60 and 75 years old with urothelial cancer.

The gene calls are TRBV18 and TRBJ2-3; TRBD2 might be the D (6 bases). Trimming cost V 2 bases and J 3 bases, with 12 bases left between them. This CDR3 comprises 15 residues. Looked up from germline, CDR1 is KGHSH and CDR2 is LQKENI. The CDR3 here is CASSPNRLGTDTQYF. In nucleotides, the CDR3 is TGTGCCAGCTCACCAAATCGACTAGGGACAGATACGCAGTATTTT.

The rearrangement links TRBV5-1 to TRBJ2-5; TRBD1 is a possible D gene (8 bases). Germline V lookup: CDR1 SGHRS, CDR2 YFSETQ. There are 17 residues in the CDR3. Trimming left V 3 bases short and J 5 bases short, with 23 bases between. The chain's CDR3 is CASSSAQGAFSGETQYF. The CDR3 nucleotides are TGCGCCAGCAGCTCCGCCCAGGGGGCGTTTAGCGGGGAGACCCAGTACTTC.

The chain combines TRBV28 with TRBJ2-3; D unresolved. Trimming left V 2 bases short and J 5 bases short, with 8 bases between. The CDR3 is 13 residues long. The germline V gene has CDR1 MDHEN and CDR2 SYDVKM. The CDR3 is CASSLLGIDTQYF. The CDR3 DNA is TGTGCCAGCAGTTTACTAGGTATAGATACGCAGTATTTT.

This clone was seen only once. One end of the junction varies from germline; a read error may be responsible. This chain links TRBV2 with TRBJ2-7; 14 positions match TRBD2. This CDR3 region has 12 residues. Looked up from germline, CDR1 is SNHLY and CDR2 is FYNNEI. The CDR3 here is CASSVTSGGGLF. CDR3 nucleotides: TGTGCCAGCAGTGTGACTAGCGGGGGGGGATTATTC.

The CDR3 DNA sequence: TGTGCCAGCAGCTCCCCGTCTACCGGGGAGCTGTTTTTT. Residues: CASSSPSTGELFF. V gene TRBV28 combines with J gene TRBJ2-2; D unresolved. The CDR3 has 13 residues. Germline lookup yields CDR1 MDHEN and CDR2 SYDVKM. The V and J ends lost 6 bases and 5 bases respectively, with 10 bases between them.

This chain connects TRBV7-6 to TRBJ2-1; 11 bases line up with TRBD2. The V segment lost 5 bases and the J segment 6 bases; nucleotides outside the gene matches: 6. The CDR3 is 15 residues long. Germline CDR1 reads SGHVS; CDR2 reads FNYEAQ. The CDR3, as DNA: TGTGCCAGCAGCCTCTCACTAGCGGGGGTCAATGAGCAGTTCTTC. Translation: CASSLSLAGVNEQFF.

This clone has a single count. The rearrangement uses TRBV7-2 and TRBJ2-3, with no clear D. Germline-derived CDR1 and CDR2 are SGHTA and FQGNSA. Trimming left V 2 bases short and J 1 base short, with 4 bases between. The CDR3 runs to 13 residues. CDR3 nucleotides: TGTGCCAGCAGCTTACTAGGCACAGATACGCAGTATTTT. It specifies CASSLLGTDTQYF.

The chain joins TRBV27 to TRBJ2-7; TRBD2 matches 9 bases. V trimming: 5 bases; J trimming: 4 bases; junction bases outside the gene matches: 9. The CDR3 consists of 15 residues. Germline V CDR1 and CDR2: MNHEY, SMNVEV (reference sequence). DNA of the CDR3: TGTGCCAGCAGTGCCATAGCGGGAGCACAGTACGAGCAGTACTTC. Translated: CASSAIAGAQYEQYF.

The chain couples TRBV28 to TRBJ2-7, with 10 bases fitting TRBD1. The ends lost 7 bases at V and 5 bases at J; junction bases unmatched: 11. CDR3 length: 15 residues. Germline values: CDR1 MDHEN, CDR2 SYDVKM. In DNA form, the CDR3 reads TGTGCCAGCATTACCCACCGGGACAGGGGTAACGAGCAGTACTTC. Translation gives CASITHRDRGNEQYF.

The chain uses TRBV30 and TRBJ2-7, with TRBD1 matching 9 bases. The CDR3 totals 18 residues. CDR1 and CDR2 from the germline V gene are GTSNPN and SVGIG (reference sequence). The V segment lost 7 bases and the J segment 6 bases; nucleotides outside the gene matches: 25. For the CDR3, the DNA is TGTGCCTACCGGGGGACAGGGTATACTACGAGGGATCGCTTCGAGCAGTACTTC. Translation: CAYRGTGYTTRDRFEQYF.

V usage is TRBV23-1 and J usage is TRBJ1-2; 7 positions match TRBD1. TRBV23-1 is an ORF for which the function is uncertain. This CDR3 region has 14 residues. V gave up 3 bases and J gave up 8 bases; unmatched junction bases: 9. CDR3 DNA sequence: TGCGCCAGCAGTCATTCTACAGGGGTGAGGGGCTACACCTTC. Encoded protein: CASSHSTGVRGYTF.

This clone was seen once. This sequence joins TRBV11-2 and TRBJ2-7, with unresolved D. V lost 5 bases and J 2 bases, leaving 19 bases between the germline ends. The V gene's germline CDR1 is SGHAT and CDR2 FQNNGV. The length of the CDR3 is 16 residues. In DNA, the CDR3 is TGTGCCAGCAGCCCCACCGCCCACTTAGAAGCCTACGAGCAGTACTTC. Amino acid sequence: CASSPTAHLEAYEQYF.